This T cell receptor (beta chain) was captured in a study of blood T cells in healthy people across ages. Points on this clonotype: Possible read error: a much larger clone is one base away.

PCR was performed a second time for about 7 to 12 cycles using a sample-barcoded 5' primer and a J-beta primer mix. TCRdb independently ran MiXCR on the 5' RACE reads; one entry per CDR3 protein. The sample gives under 2 million distinct CDR3 sequences, 34% of which show up once; about 11% is in the top ten. Germline trimming cut 1 base from V and 12 bases from J; bases unmatched to any gene: 13. The CDR3 extends over 15 amino acids. Looked up from germline, CDR1 is SQVTM and CDR2 is ANQGSEA. The sequenced sample was blood. V usage is TRBV29-1 and J usage is TRBJ2-1, with 9 bases lining up with TRBD1. The source of this sequence is a woman younger than 45 in good health. This CDR3 reads CSVEVPNRGQGVQFF. DNA of the CDR3: TGCAGCGTTGAAGTTCCGAACAGGGGGCAGGGTGTGCAGTTCTTC.